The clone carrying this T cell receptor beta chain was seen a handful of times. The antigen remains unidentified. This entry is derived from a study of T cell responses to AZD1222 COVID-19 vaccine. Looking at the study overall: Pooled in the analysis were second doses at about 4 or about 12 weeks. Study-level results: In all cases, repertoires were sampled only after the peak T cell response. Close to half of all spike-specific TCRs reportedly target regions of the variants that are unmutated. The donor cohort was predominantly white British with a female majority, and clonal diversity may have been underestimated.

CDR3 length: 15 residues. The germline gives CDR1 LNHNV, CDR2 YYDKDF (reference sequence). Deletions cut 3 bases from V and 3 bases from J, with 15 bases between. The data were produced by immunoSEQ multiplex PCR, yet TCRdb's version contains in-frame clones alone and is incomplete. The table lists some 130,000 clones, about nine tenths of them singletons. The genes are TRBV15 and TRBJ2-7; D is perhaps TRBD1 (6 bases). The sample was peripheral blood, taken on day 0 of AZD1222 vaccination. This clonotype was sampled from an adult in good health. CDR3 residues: CATSSSTRDNYEQYF. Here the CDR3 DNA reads TGTGCCACCAGCAGCTCCACCCGGGACAACTACGAGCAGTACTTC.